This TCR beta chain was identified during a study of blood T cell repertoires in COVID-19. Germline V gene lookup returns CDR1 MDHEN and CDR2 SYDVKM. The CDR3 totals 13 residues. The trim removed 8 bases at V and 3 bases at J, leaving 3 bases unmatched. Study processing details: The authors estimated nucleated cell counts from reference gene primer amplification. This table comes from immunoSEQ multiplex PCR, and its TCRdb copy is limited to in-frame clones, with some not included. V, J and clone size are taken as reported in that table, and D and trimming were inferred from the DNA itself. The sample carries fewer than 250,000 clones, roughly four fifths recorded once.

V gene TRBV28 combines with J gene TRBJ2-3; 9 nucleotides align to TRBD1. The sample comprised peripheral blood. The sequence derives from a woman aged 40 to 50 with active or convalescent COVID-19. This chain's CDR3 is CASFDRGTDTQYF. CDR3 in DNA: TGTGCCAGCTTTGACAGGGGGACAGATACGCAGTATTTT.